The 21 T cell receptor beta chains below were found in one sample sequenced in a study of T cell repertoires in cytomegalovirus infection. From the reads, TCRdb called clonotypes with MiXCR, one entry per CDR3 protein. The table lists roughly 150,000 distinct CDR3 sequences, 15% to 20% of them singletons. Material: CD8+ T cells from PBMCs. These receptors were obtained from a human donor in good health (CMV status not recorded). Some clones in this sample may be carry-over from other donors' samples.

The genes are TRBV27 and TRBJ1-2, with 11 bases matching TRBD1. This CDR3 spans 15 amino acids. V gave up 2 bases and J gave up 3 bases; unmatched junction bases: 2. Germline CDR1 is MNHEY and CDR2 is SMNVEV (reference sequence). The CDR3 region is CASSLRGQGDYGYTF. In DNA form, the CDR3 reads TGTGCCAGCAGTTTACGGGGACAGGGGGACTATGGCTACACCTTC.

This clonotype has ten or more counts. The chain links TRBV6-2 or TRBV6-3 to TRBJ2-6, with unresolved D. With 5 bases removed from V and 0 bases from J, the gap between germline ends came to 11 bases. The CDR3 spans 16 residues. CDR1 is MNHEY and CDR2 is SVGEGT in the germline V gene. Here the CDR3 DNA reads TGTGCCAGCAGTACCGACCCGGGCTCTGGGGCCAACGTCCTGACTTTC. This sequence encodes CASSTDPGSGANVLTF.

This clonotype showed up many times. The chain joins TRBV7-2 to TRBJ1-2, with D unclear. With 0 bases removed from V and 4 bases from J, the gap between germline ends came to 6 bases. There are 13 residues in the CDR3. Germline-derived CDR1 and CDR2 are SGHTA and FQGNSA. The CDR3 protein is CASSLASGYGYTF. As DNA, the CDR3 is TGTGCCAGCAGCTTAGCTAGTGGCTATGGCTACACCTTC.

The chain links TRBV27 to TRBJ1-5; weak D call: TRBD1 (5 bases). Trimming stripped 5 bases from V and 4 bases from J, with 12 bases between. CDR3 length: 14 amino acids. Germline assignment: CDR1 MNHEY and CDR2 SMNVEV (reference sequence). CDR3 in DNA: TGTGCCAGCAGTAGGCAGGGTCCAAATCAGCCCCAGCATTTT. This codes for CASSRQGPNQPQHF.

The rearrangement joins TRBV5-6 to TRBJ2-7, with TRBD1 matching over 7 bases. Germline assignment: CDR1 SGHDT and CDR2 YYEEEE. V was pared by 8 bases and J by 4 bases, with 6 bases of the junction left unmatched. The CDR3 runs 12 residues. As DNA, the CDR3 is TGTGCCAGTTTCAACAGGGGATACGAGCAGTACTTC. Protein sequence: CASFNRGYEQYF. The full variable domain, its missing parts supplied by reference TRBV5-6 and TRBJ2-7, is DAGVTQSPTHLIKTRGQQVTLRCSPKSGHDTVSWYQQALGQGPQFIFQYYEEEERQRGNFPDRFSGHQFPNYSSELNVNALLLGDSALYLCASFNRGYEQYFGPGTRLTVT.

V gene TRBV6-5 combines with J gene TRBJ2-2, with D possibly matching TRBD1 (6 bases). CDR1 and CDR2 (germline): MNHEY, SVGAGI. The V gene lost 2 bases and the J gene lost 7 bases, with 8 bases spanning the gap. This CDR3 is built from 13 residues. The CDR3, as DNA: TGTGCCAGCAGTTACGGGGGCGGCGGGGAGCTGTTTTTT. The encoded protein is CASSYGGGGELFF.

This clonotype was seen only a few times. The CDR3: CASPKTAKKVETQYF. CDR3 nucleotide sequence: TGTGCCAGCCCCAAGACAGCAAAAAAGGTGGAGACCCAGTACTTC. This chain joins TRBV6-8 and TRBJ2-5; D perhaps matches TRBD1 (5 bases). Per the germline V gene, CDR1 is MNHGY and CDR2 is SAAAGT. The CDR3 has 15 residues. V was pared by 8 bases and J by 5 bases, with 21 bases between.

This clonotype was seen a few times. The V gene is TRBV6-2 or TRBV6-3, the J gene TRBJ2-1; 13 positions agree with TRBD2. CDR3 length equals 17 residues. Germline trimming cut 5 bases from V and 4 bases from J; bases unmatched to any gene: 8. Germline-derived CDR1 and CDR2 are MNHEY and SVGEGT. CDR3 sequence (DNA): TGTGCCAGCAGTCGGGGATGGACTAGCGGGAGATACAATGAGCAGTTCTTC. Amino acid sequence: CASSRGWTSGRYNEQFF.

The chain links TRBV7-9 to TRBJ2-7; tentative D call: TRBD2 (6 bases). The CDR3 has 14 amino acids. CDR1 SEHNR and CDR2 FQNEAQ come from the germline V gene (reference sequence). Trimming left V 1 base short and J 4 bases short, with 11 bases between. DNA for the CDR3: TGTGCCAGCAGCTTAGTAGCGGAAGCTTACGAGCAGTACTTC. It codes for CASSLVAEAYEQYF.

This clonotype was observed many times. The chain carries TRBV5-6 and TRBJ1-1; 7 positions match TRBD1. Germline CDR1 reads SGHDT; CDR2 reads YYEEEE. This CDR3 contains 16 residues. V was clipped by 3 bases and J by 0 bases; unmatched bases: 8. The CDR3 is CASSSQTGTMNTEAFF. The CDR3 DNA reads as TGTGCCAGCAGCTCGCAGACAGGGACCATGAACACTGAAGCTTTCTTT.

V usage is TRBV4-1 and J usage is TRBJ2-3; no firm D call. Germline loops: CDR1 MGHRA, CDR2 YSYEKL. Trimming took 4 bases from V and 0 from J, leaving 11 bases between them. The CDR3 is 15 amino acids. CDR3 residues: CASSPRQESTDTQYF. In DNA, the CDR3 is TGCGCCAGCAGCCCGAGGCAGGAGAGCACAGATACGCAGTATTTT.

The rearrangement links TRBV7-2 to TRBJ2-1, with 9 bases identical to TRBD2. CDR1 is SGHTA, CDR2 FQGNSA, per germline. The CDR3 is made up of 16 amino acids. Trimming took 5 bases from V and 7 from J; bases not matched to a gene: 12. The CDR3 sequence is CASSPLRGGTGNEQFF. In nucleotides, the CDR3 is TGTGCCAGCAGCCCGCTGCGGGGGGGTACTGGTAATGAGCAGTTCTTC.

The CDR3 is CASSSRAQGAGELFF. CDR3 coding DNA: TGTGCCAGCAGTTCCCGGGCTCAGGGGGCCGGGGAGCTGTTTTTT. V is TRBV12-3 or TRBV12-4 and J is TRBJ2-2, with 7 nucleotides matching TRBD1. The CDR3 is made up of 15 amino acids. With 4 bases clipped from V and 6 bases from J, the junction kept 8 bases outside the gene matches.

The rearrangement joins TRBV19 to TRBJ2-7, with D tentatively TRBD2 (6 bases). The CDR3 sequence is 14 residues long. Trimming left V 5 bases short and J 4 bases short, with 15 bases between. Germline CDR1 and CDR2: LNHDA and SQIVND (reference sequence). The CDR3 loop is CASSSGVPGYEQYF. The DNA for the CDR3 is TGTGCCAGTAGTTCGGGAGTTCCGGGTTACGAGCAGTACTTC. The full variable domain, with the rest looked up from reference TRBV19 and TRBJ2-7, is DGGITQSPKYLFRKEGQNVTLSCEQNLNHDAMYWYRQDPGQGLRLIYYSQIVNDFQKGDIAEGYSVSREKKESFPLTVTSAQKNPTAFYLCASSSGVPGYEQYFGPGTRLTVT.

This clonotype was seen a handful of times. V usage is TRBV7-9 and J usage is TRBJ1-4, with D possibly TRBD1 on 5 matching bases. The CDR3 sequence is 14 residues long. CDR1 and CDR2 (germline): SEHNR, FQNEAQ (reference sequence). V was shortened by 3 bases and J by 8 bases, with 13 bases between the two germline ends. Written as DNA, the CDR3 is TGTGCCAGCAGCTTTCCGGGACTAGAGGAAAAACTGTTTTTT. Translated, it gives CASSFPGLEEKLFF.

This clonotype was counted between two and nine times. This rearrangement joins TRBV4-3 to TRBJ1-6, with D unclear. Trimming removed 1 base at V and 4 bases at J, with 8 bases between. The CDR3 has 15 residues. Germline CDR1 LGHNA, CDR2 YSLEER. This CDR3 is CASSQAEGYNSPLHF. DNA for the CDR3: TGCGCCAGCAGCCAAGCTGAGGGATATAATTCACCCCTCCACTTT.

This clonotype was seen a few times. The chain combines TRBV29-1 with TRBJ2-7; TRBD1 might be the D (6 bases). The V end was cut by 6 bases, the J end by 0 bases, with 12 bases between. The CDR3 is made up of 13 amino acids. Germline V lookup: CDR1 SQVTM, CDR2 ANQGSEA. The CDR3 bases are TGCAGCGTCCGGACAGAAAGCTCCTACGAGCAGTACTTC. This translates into CSVRTESSYEQYF.

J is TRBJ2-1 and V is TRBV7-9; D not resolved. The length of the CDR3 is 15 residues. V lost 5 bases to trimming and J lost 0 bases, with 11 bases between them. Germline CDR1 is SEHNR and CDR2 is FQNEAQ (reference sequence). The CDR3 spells CASSPEFSSYNEQFF. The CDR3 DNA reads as TGTGCCAGCAGCCCAGAATTCAGCTCCTACAATGAGCAGTTCTTC.

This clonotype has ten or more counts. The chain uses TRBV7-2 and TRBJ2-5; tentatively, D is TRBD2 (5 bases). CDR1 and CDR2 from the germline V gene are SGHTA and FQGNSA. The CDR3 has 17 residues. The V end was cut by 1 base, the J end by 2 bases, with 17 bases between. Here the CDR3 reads CASSLGGRERSQETQYF. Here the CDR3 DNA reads TGTGCCAGCAGCTTAGGAGGGAGAGAAAGATCGCAAGAGACCCAGTACTTC.

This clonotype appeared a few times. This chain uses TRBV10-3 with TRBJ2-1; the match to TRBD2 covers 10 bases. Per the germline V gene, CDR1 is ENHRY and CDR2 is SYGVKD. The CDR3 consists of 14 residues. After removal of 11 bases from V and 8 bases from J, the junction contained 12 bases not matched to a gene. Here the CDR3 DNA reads TGTGCCGTACAGCCTAGCGGGAGTCCGGATGAGCAGTTCTTC. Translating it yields CAVQPSGSPDEQFF.

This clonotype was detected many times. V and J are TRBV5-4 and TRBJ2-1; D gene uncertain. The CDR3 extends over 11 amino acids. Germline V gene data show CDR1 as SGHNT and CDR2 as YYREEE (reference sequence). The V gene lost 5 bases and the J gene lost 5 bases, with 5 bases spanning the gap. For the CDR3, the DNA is TGTGCCAGCAGGTTAAACAATGAGCAGTTCTTC. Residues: CASRLNNEQFF.